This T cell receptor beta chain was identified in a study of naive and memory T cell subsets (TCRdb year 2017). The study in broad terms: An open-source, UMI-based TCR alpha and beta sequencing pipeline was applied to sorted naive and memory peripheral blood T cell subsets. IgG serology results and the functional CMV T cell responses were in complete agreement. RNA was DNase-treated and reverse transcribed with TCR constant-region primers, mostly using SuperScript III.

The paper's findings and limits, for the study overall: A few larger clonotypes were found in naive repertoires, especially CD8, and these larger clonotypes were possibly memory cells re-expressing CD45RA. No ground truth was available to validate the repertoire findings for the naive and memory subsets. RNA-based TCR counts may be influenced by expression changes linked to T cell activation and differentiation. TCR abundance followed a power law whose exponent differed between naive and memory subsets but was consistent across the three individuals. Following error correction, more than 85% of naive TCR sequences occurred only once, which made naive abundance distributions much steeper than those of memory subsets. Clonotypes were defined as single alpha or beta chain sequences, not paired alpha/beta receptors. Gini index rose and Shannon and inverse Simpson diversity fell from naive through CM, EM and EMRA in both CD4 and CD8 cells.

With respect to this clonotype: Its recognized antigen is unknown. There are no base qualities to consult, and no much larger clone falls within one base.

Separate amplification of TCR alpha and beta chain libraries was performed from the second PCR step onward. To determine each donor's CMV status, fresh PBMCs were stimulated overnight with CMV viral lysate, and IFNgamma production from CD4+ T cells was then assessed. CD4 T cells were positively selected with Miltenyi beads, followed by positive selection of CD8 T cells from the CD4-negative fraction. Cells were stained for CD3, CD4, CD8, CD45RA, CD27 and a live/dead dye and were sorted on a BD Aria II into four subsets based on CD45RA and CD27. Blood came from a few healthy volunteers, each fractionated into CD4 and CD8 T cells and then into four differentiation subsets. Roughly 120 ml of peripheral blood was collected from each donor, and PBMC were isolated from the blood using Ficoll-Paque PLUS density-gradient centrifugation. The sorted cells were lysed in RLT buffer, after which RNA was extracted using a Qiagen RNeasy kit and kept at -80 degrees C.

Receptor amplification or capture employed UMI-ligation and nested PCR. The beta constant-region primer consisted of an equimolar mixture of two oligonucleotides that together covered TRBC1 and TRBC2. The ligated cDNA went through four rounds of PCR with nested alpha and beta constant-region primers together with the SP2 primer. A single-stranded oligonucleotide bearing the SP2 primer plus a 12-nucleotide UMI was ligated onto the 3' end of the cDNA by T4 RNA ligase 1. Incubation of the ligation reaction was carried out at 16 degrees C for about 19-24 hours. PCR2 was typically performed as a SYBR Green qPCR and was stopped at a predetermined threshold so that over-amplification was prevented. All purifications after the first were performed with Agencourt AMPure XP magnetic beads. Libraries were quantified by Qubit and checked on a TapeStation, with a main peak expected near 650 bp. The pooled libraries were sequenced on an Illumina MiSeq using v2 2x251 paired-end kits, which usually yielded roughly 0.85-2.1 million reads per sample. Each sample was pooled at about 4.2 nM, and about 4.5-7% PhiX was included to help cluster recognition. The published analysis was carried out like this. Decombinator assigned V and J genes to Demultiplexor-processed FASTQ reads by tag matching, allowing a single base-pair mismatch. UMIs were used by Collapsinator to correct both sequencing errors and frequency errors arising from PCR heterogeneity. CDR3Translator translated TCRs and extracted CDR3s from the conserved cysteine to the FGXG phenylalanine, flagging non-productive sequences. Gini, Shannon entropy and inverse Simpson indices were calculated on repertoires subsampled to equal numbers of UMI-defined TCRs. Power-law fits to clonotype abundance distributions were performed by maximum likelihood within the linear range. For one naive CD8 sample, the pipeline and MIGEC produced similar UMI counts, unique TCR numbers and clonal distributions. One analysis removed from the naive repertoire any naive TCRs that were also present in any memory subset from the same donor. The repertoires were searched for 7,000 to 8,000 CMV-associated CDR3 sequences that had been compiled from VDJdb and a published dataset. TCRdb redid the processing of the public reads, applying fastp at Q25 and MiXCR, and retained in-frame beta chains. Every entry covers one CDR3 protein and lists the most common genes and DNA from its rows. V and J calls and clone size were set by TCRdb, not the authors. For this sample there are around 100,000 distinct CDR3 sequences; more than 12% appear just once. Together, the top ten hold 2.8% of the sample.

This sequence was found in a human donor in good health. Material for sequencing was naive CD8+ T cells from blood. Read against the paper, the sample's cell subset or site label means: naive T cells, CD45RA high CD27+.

CDR3 reads: CSLDRAETSTDTQYF. DNA sequence: TGCAGCCTAGACAGGGCCGAGACTAGTACAGATACGCAGTATTTT. The sequence is built from TRBV29-1 and TRBJ2-3, with a tentative D gene TRBD1 over 7 matching bases. V is clipped by 8 bases and J by 3 bases, and the sequence between their germline boundaries is 21 bases long. Looking up the germline V gene yields CDR1 SQVTM and CDR2 ANQGSEA. From its cysteine to its phenylalanine, the CDR3 spans 15 amino acids. CDR3 DNA is the only sequence kept; it has 45 bases, read in frame from the first base.